The clone carrying this T cell receptor (beta chain) came up a few times. The antigen remains unidentified. Sequencing used immunoSEQ multiplex PCR; TCRdb keeps in-frame clones, though not all of them. Of about 200,000 clones in the sample, 72% were seen once. This sample was included in a study of cytotoxic CD8 clonotypes in ibrutinib-treated CLL. Background on the study: Response samples were taken after a median of around 11 months on treatment, range 6 to 36. The average sample held roughly 250,000 productive templates and 94,082 productive rearrangements.

The study, taken as a whole, reports: The study found baseline clonality above age-matched healthy donors, tracking circulating CD8+ T-cell counts.

V was cut by 0 bases and J by 4 bases, with 7 bases left in between. CDR1 and CDR2 from the germline V gene are SQVTM and ANQGSEA. This CDR3 region has 12 residues. Here the sequenced sample was PBMCs, taken after 24 months of ibrutinib treatment. The V and J genes are TRBV29-1 and TRBJ2-7, with unresolved D. The receptor's source is a human donor with chronic lymphocytic leukemia. The CDR3 here is CSVEEGPYEQYF. CDR3 bases: TGCAGCGTTGAAGAAGGACCGTACGAGCAGTACTTC.